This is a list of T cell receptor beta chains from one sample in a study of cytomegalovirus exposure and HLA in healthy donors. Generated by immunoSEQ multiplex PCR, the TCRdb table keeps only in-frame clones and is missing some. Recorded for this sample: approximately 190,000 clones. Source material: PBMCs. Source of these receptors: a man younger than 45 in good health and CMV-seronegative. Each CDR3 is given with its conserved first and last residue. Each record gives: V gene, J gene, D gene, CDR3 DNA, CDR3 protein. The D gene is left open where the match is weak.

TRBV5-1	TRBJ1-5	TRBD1	TGCGCCAGCAGCTTGGATGAGACAGGGTATCAGCCCCAGCATTTT	CASSLDETGYQPQHF
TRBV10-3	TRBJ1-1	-	TGTGCCATCAGTACAGGGTTGAACACTGAAGCTTTCTTT	CAISTGLNTEAFF
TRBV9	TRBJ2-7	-	TGTGCCAGCAGCCATCAGGACAGTCACGAGCAGTACTTC	CASSHQDSHEQYF
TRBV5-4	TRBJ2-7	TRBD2	TGTGCCAGCAGCTTGGGGAGAACTCTCAGCGGGAGCTCCTACGAGCAGTACTTC	CASSLGRTLSGSSYEQYF
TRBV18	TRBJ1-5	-	TGTGCCAGCTCACCTCAGACAGCAAGCAATCAGCCCCAGCATTTT	CASSPQTASNQPQHF
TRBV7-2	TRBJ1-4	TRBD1	TGTGCCAGCGGGAGACAGGGGGCAAGTGAAAAACTGTTTTTT	CASGRQGASEKLFF
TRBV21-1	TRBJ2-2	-	TGTGCCAGCAGCCACGCACTGAATCGCGCGAACACCGGGGAGCTGTTTTTT	CASSHALNRANTGELFF
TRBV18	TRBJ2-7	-	TGTGCCAGCTCAGACCAGGGGCCAGGGACCGTCGAGCAGTACTTC	CASSDQGPGTVEQYF
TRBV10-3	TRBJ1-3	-	TGTGCCATCAGTGGAGGCCTTGGAAACACCATATATTTT	CAISGGLGNTIYF
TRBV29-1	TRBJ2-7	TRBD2	TGCAGCGTTGATCTAGCGGGGAATTACGAGCAGTACTTC	CSVDLAGNYEQYF
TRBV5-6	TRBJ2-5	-	TGTGCCAGCAGCTCCTCGGGGAATGGTGGGGAGACCCAGTACTTC	CASSSSGNGGETQYF
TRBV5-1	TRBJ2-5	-	TGCGCCAGCATGGGGCAAGGGACCCAGTACTTC	CASMGQGTQYF
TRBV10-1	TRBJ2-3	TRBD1	TGCGCCAGCAGCGAGGACACAGGGGTCCCAACAGATACGCAGTATTTT	CASSEDTGVPTDTQYF
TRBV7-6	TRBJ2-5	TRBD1	TGTGCCAGCAGCCCCGGGACAGGGGGTGGAGAGACCCAGTACTTC	CASSPGTGGGETQYF